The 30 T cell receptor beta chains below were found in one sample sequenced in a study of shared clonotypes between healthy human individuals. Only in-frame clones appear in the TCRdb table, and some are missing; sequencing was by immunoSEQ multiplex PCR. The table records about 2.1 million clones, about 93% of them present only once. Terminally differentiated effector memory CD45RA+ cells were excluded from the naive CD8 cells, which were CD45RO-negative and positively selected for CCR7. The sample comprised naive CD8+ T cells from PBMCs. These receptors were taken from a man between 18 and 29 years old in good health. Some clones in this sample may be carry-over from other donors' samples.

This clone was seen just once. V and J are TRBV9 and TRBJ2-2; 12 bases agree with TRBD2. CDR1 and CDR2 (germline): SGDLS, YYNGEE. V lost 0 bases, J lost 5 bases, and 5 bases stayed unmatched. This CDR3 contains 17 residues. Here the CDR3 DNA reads TGTGCCAGCAGCGTAGGAACTAGCGGGAGGTTTACCGGGGAGCTGTTTTTT. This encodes CASSVGTSGRFTGELFF.

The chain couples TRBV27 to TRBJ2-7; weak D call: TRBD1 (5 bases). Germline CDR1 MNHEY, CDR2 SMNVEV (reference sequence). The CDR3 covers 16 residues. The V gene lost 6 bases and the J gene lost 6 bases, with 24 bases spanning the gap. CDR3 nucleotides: TGTGCCAGCAGCCCGACTGAGCCGGCAGGGTCCCTCGAGCAGTACTTC. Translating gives CASSPTEPAGSLEQYF.

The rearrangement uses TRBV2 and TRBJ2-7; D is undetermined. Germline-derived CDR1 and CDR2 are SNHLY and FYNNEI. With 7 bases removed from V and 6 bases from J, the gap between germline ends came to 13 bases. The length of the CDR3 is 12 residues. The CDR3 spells CASIGQKIEQYF. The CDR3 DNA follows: TGTGCCAGCATAGGCCAGAAGATCGAGCAGTACTTC.

The CDR3 nucleotides read TGTGCCACCAGCAGAGAGTTTTTGGGACAGCCCCAGCATTTT. This codes for CATSREFLGQPQHF. The V call is TRBV15, the J call TRBJ1-5; D is undetermined. V was pared by 0 bases and J by 7 bases, with 10 bases between. The CDR3 consists of 14 residues. Germline CDR1 is LNHNV and CDR2 is YYDKDF (reference sequence).

The DNA for the CDR3 is TGCGCCAGCAGCCACACTAGCGACCCGCTCTACGAGCAGTACTTC. Translation gives CASSHTSDPLYEQYF. This rearrangement joins TRBV5-1 to TRBJ2-7, with 7 bases that match TRBD2. CDR1 and CDR2 (germline): SGHRS, YFSETQ. Trimming at V came to 4 bases and at J to 3 bases, leaving 10 bases not matched to a gene. The CDR3 contains 15 residues.

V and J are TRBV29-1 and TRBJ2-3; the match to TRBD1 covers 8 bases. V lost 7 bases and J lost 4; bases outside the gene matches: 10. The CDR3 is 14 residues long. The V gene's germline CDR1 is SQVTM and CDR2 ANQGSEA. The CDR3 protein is CSALTGVGADTQYF. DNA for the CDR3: TGCAGCGCACTGACAGGGGTTGGTGCAGATACGCAGTATTTT.

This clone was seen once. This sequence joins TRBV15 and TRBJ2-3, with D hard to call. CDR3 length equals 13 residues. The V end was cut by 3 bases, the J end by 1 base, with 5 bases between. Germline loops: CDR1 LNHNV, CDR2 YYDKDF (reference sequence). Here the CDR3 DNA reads TGTGCCACCAGCAGTCCTGGCACAGATACGCAGTATTTT. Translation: CATSSPGTDTQYF.

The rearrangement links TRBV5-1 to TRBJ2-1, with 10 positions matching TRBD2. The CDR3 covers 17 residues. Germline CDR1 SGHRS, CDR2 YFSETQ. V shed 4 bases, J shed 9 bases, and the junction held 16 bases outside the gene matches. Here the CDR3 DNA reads TGCGCCAGCAGCGCGAACCTTGCGAGCGGGAGGGAAGTTGAGCAGTTCTTC. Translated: CASSANLASGREVEQFF.

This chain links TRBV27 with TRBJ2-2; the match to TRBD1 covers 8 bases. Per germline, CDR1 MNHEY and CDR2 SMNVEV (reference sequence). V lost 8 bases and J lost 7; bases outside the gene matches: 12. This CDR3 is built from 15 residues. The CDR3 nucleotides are TGTGCCAGCGACCCCTCGGGGACAGGCTACGGGGAGCTGTTTTTT. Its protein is CASDPSGTGYGELFF.

The CDR3 nucleotides read TGTGCCAGCAGCCTGGGGACGGAGCTCGAGCAGTACTTC. Translating gives CASSLGTELEQYF. V and J are TRBV7-6 and TRBJ2-7, with D perhaps TRBD1 or TRBD2 (5 bases each). The germline CDR1 and CDR2 sequences are SGHVS and FNYEAQ. CDR3 size: 13 residues. V was pared by 5 bases and J by 6 bases, with 14 bases between.

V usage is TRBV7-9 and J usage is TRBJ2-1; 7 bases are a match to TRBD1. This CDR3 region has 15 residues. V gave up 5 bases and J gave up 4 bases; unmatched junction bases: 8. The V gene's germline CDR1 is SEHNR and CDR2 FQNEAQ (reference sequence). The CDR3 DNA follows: TGTGCCAGCAGCCTCAACAGGGGCTCATACAATGAGCAGTTCTTC. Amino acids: CASSLNRGSYNEQFF. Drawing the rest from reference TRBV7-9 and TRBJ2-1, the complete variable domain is DTGVSQNPRHKITKRGQNVTFRCDPISEHNRLYWYRQTLGQGPEFLTYFQNEAQLEKSRLLSDRFSAERPKGSFSTLEIQRTEQGDSAMYLCASSLNRGSYNEQFFGPGTRLTVL.

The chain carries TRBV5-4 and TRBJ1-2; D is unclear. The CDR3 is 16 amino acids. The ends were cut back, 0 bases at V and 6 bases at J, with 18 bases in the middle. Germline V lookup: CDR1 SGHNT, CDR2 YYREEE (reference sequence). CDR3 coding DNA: TGTGCCAGCAGCTTGGAGGGTACTCGGAAAATTGATGGCTACACCTTC. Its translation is CASSLEGTRKIDGYTF.

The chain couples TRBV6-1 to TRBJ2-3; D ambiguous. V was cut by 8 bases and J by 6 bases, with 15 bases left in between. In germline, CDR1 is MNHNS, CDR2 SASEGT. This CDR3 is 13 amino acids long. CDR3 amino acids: CASFTLLGDTQYF. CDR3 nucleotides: TGTGCCAGCTTTACGTTACTGGGGGATACGCAGTATTTT.

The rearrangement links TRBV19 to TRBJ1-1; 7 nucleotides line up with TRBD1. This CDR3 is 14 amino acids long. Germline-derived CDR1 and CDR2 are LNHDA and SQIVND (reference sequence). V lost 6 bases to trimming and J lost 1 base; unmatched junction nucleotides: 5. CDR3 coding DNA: TGTGCCAGTAGCTACGGGACAGCGAACACTGAAGCTTTCTTT. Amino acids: CASSYGTANTEAFF.

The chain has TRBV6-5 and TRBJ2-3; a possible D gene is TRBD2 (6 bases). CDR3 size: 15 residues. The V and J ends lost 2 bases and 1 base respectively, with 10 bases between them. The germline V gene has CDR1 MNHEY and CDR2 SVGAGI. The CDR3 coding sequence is TGTGCCAGCAGTTACGTGTCTAGCGGCACAGATACGCAGTATTTT. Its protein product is CASSYVSSGTDTQYF.

In DNA form, the CDR3 reads TGTGCCAGCAGTTCCCCCGGGCAGGACACCGGGGAGCTGTTTTTT. Translation: CASSSPGQDTGELFF. This chain connects TRBV28 to TRBJ2-2; D is ambiguous. The CDR3 runs to 15 residues. V was clipped by 4 bases and J by 3 bases, with 12 bases between them. Per the germline V gene, CDR1 is MDHEN and CDR2 is SYDVKM.

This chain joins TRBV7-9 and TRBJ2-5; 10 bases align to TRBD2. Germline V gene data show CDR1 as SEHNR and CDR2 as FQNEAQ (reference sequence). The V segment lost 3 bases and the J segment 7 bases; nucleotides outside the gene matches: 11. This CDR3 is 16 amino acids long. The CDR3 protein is CASSLTSGPPGWTQYF. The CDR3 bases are TGTGCCAGCAGCTTGACTAGCGGGCCACCTGGGTGGACCCAGTACTTC.

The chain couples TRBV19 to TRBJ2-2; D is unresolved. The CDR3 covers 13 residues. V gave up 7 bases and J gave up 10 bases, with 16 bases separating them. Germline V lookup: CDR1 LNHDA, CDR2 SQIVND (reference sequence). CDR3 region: CASTPSLAAELFF. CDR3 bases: TGTGCCAGTACCCCGAGCTTGGCCGCGGAGCTGTTTTTT.

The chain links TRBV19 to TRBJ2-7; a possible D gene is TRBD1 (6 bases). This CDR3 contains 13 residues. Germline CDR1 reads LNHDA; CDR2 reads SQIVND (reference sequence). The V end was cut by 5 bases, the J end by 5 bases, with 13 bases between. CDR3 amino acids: CASSHRVYDEQYF. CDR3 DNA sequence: TGTGCCAGTAGTCACAGGGTTTACGACGAGCAGTACTTC.

The CDR3 nucleotides read TGTGCCAGCAGTTTTATGTGGGGGCGGACTGAAGCTTTCTTT. It encodes CASSFMWGRTEAFF. The chain employs TRBV27 and TRBJ1-1, with D perhaps TRBD1 (6 bases). The CDR3 length is 14 residues. The V and J ends lost 3 bases and 5 bases respectively, with 13 bases between them. Germline values: CDR1 MNHEY, CDR2 SMNVEV (reference sequence).

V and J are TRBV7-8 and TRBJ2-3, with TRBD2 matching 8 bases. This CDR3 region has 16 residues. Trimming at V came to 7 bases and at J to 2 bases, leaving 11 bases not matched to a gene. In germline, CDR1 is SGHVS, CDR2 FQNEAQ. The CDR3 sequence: CASTVWRGATTDTQYF. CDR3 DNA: TGTGCCAGCACCGTTTGGCGGGGGGCTACCACAGATACGCAGTATTTT. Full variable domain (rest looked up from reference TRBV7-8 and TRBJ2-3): GAGVSQSPRYKVAKRGQDVALRCDPISGHVSLFWYQQALGQGPEFLTYFQNEAQLDKSGLPSDRFFAERPEGSVSTLKIQRTQQEDSAVYLCASTVWRGATTDTQYFGPGTRLTVL.

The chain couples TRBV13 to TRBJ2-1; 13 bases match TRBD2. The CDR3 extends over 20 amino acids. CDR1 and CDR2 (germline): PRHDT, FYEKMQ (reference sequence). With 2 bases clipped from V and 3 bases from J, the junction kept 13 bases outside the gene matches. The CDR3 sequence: CASSLSGLAGVGLGYNEQFF. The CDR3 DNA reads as TGTGCCAGCAGCTTATCCGGACTAGCGGGAGTGGGCCTTGGCTACAATGAGCAGTTCTTC.

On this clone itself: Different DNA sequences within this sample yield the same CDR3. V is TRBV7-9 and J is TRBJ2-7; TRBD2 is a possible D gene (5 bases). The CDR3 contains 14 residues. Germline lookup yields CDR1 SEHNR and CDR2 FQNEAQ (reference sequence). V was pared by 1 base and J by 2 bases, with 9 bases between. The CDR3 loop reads CASSLGAGAYEQYF. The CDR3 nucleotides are TGTGCCAGCAGCTTAGGAGCCGGGGCCTACGAGCAGTACTTC.

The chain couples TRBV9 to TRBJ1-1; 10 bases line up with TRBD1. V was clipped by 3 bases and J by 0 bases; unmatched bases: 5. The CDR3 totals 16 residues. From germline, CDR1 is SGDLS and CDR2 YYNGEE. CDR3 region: CASSGPGQGLNTEAFF. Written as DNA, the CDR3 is TGTGCCAGCAGCGGTCCGGGACAGGGGTTGAACACTGAAGCTTTCTTT.

CDR3: CASTNSGLYEQYF. CDR3 coding DNA: TGCGCCAGCACTAATTCAGGGCTCTACGAGCAGTACTTC. The chain joins TRBV10-1 to TRBJ2-7; TRBD1 might be the D (5 bases). This CDR3 spans 13 amino acids. The V gene lost 7 bases and the J gene lost 3 bases, with 13 bases spanning the gap. Germline lookup yields CDR1 WNHNN and CDR2 SYGVQD (reference sequence).

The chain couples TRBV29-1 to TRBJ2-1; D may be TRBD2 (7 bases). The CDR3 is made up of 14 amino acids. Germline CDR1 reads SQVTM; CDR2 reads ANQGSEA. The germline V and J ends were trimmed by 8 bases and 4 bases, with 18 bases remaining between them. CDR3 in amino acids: CSTVGGAAYNEQFF. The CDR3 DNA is TGCAGCACCGTAGGGGGGGCGGCTTACAATGAGCAGTTCTTC.

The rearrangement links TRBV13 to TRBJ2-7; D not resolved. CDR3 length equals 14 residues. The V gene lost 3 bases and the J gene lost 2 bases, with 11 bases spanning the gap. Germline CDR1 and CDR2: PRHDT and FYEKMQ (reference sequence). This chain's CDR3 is CASSFVSRPYEQYF. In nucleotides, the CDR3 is TGTGCCAGCAGCTTTGTTAGCCGACCCTACGAGCAGTACTTC.

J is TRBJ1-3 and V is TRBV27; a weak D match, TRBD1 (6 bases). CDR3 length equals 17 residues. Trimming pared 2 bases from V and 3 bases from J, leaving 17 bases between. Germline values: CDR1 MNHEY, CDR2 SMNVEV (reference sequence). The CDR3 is CASSLRAGAMYGNTIYF. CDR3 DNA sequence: TGTGCCAGCAGTTTACGGGCAGGGGCGATGTATGGAAACACCATATATTTT.

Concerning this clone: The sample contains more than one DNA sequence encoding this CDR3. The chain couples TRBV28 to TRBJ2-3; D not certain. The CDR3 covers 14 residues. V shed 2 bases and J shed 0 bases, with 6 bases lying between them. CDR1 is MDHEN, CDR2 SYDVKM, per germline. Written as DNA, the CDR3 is TGTGCCAGCAGTTTAAGGCGGAGCACAGATACGCAGTATTTT. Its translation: CASSLRRSTDTQYF.

This chain's CDR3 is CASSLYRVSSYEQYF. In nucleotides, the CDR3 is TGTGCCAGCAGTTTATACAGGGTAAGCTCCTACGAGCAGTACTTC. This chain joins TRBV28 and TRBJ2-7; a weak D match, TRBD1 (6 bases). From germline, CDR1 is MDHEN and CDR2 SYDVKM. The V end lost 1 base, the J end lost 0 bases, and 10 bases lay between the germline ends. The CDR3 is made up of 15 amino acids.